The rows below give T cell receptor beta chains drawn from one sample of a study of CD8 T cells in ankylosing spondylitis. MiXCR, applied by TCRdb to the 5' RACE reads, yields one record per CDR3 protein. Of around 770,000 distinct CDR3 sequences listed, 10% to 15% are singletons. Sequencing used blood, either unsorted or a sorted T cell fraction (not recorded which). Source of these receptors: a male donor with ankylosing spondylitis. Each CDR3 is given with its conserved first and last residue. Each record gives: clone size, V gene, D gene, J gene, CDR3 protein, CDR3 DNA. A D gene is named only where the DNA matches it firmly. The listing skips clone size in some rows; elsewhere it reads once, few, many or a size class.

>many|TRBV7-2|.|TRBJ2-1
CASSPGLEQFF
TGTGCCAGCAGCCCCGGGCTAGAGCAGTTCTTC
>.|TRBV20-1|TRBD1|TRBJ1-6
CSAARDRNSPLHF
TGCAGTGCTGCCCGGGACAGGAATTCACCCCTCCACTTT
>few|TRBV28|.|TRBJ1-1
CASSLRGGAILNTEAFF
TGTGCCAGCAGTTTGCGTGGGGGCGCAATATTAAACACTGAAGCTTTCTTT
>many|TRBV29-1|.|TRBJ1-1
CSVEYTEAFF
TGCAGCGTTGAATACACTGAAGCTTTCTTT
>few|TRBV5-1|.|TRBJ2-3
CASSGGTADTQYF
TGCGCCAGCAGCGGAGGGACAGCAGATACGCAGTATTTT
>many|TRBV5-1|TRBD2|TRBJ2-7
CASSLAGGGTYEQYF
TGCGCCAGCAGCTTGGCCGGCGGGGGAACCTACGAGCAGTACTTC
>.|TRBV7-3|.|TRBJ2-5
CASSRAGKGETQYF
TGTGCCAGCAGCCGCGCGGGGAAGGGAGAGACCCAGTACTTC
>few|TRBV10-3|.|TRBJ1-5
CAISDTQGFQPQHF
TGTGCCATCAGTGACACTCAGGGGTTTCAGCCCCAGCATTTT
>few|TRBV5-1|.|TRBJ1-1
CASSSGPVNTEAFF
TGCGCCAGCAGCTCGGGACCGGTTAACACTGAAGCTTTCTTT
>few|TRBV5-1|.|TRBJ1-1
CASSPRPPRGDTEAFF
TGCGCCAGCAGCCCCCGACCTCCGCGGGGTGACACTGAAGCTTTCTTT
>few|TRBV10-3|TRBD2|TRBJ2-1
CASSGRALGYNEQFF
TGTGCCTCCAGCGGGAGGGCCCTCGGATACAATGAGCAGTTCTTC